The 25 T cell receptor beta chains below all came from one sample that was sequenced in a study of shared clonotypes between healthy human individuals. The protocol was immunoSEQ multiplex PCR, while the TCRdb copy is restricted to in-frame clones and leaves out a portion. The sample records 550,000 to 800,000 clones, 90% being singletons. Material for sequencing was memory CD8+ T cells from PBMCs. Subset defined: CD45RO+ cells pooled with CCR7-negative TemRA cells. All receptors derive from a man aged 18-30 years in good health. Some clones in this sample may be carry-over from other donors' samples.

J is TRBJ1-5 and V is TRBV19; no reliable D call. Germline CDR1 and CDR2: LNHDA and SQIVND (reference sequence). The CDR3 consists of 16 residues. V gave up 3 bases and J gave up 0 bases, with 12 bases separating them. The CDR3 region is CASSISAAYSNQPQHF. In DNA form, the CDR3 reads TGTGCCAGTAGTATTTCAGCAGCTTATAGCAATCAGCCCCAGCATTTT.

In this sample, this clone turned up once. This sequence joins TRBV4-3 and TRBJ2-1; 8 nucleotides agree with TRBD2. With V trimmed by 3 bases and J by 3 bases, 7 bases remained unmatched. CDR1 and CDR2 from the germline V gene are LGHNA and YSLEER. This CDR3 has 16 amino acids. The CDR3 is CASSQRGLDNYNEQFF. CDR3 coding DNA: TGCGCCAGCAGCCAGAGGGGACTAGATAACTACAATGAGCAGTTCTTC.

The chain recombines TRBV29-1 with TRBJ2-6; the D gene is possibly TRBD1 (6 bases). The CDR3 covers 15 residues. Germline V gene lookup returns CDR1 SQVTM and CDR2 ANQGSEA. The ends were cut back, 5 bases at V and 0 bases at J, with 11 bases in the middle. CDR3 bases: TGCAGCGTTATGGGACAAGCCTCTGGGGCCAACGTCCTGACTTTC. Its translation: CSVMGQASGANVLTF.

This clone showed up just a few times. The V call is TRBV9, the J call TRBJ1-1; D call uncertain. The CDR3 runs to 14 residues. Germline-derived CDR1 and CDR2 are SGDLS and YYNGEE. V lost 0 bases and J lost 1, with 7 bases in between. This CDR3 reads CASSVGAENTEAFF. The CDR3 bases are TGTGCCAGCAGCGTAGGTGCCGAGAACACTGAAGCTTTCTTT. The variable domain in full, with the rest retrieved from reference TRBV9 and TRBJ1-1, is DSGVTQTPKHLITATGQRVTLRCSPRSGDLSVYWYQQSLDQGLQFLIQYYNGEERAKGNILERFSAQQFPDLHSELNLSSLELGDSALYFCASSVGAENTEAFFGQGTRLTVV.

The rearrangement links TRBV9 to TRBJ1-5; D unclear. Trimming cost V 4 bases and J 7 bases, with 18 bases left between them. CDR3 size: 15 residues. Germline values: CDR1 SGDLS, CDR2 YYNGEE. CDR3 nucleotide sequence: TGTGCCAGCAGCCCCTTTGGGTCCCCGGGGCAGCCCCAGCATTTT. Translating it yields CASSPFGSPGQPQHF.

This chain links TRBV7-8 with TRBJ2-2; D is ambiguous. The germline V gene has CDR1 SGHVS and CDR2 FQNEAQ. V lost 8 bases, J lost 4 bases, and 8 bases lay in between. The CDR3 totals 12 residues. This CDR3 reads CASCPVTGELFF. CDR3 nucleotide sequence: TGTGCCAGCTGCCCAGTCACCGGGGAGCTGTTTTTT. Supplemented by reference TRBV7-8 and TRBJ2-2, the full variable domain reads GAGVSQSPRYKVAKRGQDVALRCDPISGHVSLFWYQQALGQGPEFLTYFQNEAQLDKSGLPSDRFFAERPEGSVSTLKIQRTQQEDSAVYLCASCPVTGELFFGEGSRLTVL.

V usage is TRBV6-1 and J usage is TRBJ2-7, with TRBD1 matching over 11 bases. This CDR3 has 15 amino acids. The ends lost 6 bases at V and 4 bases at J; junction bases unmatched: 8. Germline V gene data show CDR1 as MNHNS and CDR2 as SASEGT. CDR3 sequence (DNA): TGTGCCAGCAGCCCTCGGGACAGGGGGGCGTACGAGCAGTACTTC. It translates to CASSPRDRGAYEQYF.

In the case of this clone: Additional DNA sequences in this sample encode the identical CDR3. The genes are TRBV29-1 and TRBJ1-2; possibly TRBD1 for D (5 bases). Trimming cost V 3 bases and J 6 bases, with 11 bases left between them. The germline gives CDR1 SQVTM, CDR2 ANQGSEA. The CDR3 runs to 12 residues. The CDR3 DNA is TGCAGCGTTGATCGGCAGGGAAATGGCTACACCTTC. This encodes CSVDRQGNGYTF.

The chain couples TRBV27 to TRBJ2-7; 8 positions match TRBD2. V gave up 2 bases and J gave up 2 bases; unmatched junction bases: 2. The CDR3 has 14 residues. CDR1 MNHEY and CDR2 SMNVEV come from the germline V gene (reference sequence). This chain's CDR3 is CASSLLSGTYEQYF. The CDR3 region has the DNA TGTGCCAGCAGTTTACTTAGCGGGACCTACGAGCAGTACTTC.

The genes are TRBV7-6 and TRBJ2-2; D not certain. This CDR3 comprises 14 residues. Germline V gene data show CDR1 as SGHVS and CDR2 as FNYEAQ. V shed 5 bases and J shed 6 bases, with 13 bases lying between them. The CDR3 protein is CASSKSTSPGELFF. The CDR3 DNA reads as TGTGCCAGCAGCAAAAGTACCAGCCCCGGGGAGCTGTTTTTT. The variable domain in full, completed from reference TRBV7-6 and TRBJ2-2, reads GAGVSQSPRYKVTKRGQDVALRCDPISGHVSLYWYRQALGQGPEFLTYFNYEAQQDKSGLPNDRFSAERPEGSISTLTIQRTEQRDSAMYRCASSKSTSPGELFFGEGSRLTVL.

This clone was seen only once. The genes are TRBV11-2 and TRBJ2-1; no clear D gene. Between the trimmed V and J ends, which lost 4 bases and 10 bases, there was a span of 8 bases. Germline V gene sequence: CDR1 SGHAT, CDR2 FQNNGV. The CDR3 is 11 amino acids. The CDR3 protein is CASSSPKEQFF. The CDR3 DNA sequence: TGTGCCAGCAGCTCACCTAAAGAGCAGTTCTTC. The full variable domain, in which reference TRBV11-2 and TRBJ2-1 provide the parts outside the CDR3, is EAGVAQSPRYKIIEKRQSVAFWCNPISGHATLYWYQQILGQGPKLLIQFQNNGVVDDSQLPKDRFSAERLKGVDSTLKIQPAKLEDSAVYLCASSSPKEQFFGPGTRLTVL.

This chain uses TRBV5-6 with TRBJ2-3; D call uncertain. V lost 0 bases and J lost 2, with 7 bases in between. The CDR3 runs 14 residues. CDR1 and CDR2 from the germline V gene are SGHDT and YYEEEE. CDR3 in DNA: TGTGCCAGCAGCTTGGTTCTCTCCACAGATACGCAGTATTTT. This encodes CASSLVLSTDTQYF.

This chain connects TRBV28 to TRBJ1-1; no firm D call. The CDR3 runs 18 residues. V lost 3 bases and J lost 4, with 24 bases in between. Germline-derived CDR1 and CDR2 are MDHEN and SYDVKM. The CDR3 bases are TGTGCCAGCAGTTTCTCGACTCAGTACATTCTGCCCCGCACTGAAGCTTTCTTT. Translation gives CASSFSTQYILPRTEAFF.

The chain combines TRBV28 with TRBJ2-7; 7 bases line up with TRBD1. CDR3 size: 15 residues. Germline CDR1 is MDHEN and CDR2 is SYDVKM. V shed 3 bases and J 3 bases; nucleotides not matched to a gene: 8. CDR3 nucleotides: TGTGCCAGCAGTTTCCCCGGGACAGAGAACTACGAGCAGTACTTC. This gives the protein CASSFPGTENYEQYF.

The rearrangement joins TRBV11-2 to TRBJ1-1, with 8 bases aligning to TRBD1. Looked up from germline, CDR1 is SGHAT and CDR2 is FQNNGV. The CDR3 extends over 13 amino acids. The ends lost 1 base at V and 8 bases at J; junction bases unmatched: 3. Here the CDR3 reads CASSLARQGEAFF. CDR3 coding DNA: TGTGCCAGCAGCTTAGCGAGACAGGGGGAAGCTTTCTTT.

The chain links TRBV6-5 to TRBJ1-2; D is possibly TRBD1 (6 bases). This CDR3 spans 13 amino acids. The ends were cut back, 4 bases at V and 5 bases at J, with 11 bases in the middle. Germline V CDR1 and CDR2: MNHEY, SVGAGI. The CDR3 protein is CASSSSTGYGYTF. Written as DNA, the CDR3 is TGTGCCAGCAGTTCCTCGACAGGTTATGGCTACACCTTC.

V usage is TRBV20-1 and J usage is TRBJ2-7; D not certain. Trimming removed 6 bases at V and 7 bases at J, with 13 bases between. There are 11 residues in the CDR3. Germline CDR1 reads DFQATT; CDR2 reads SNEGSKA (reference sequence). The CDR3 DNA is TGCAGTGCCCTACCCCTCTGGGAGCAGTACTTC. Residues: CSALPLWEQYF.

This clone was found once. The chain links TRBV29-1 to TRBJ2-3; D is unclear. The CDR3 contains 16 residues. The V gene lost 4 bases and the J gene lost 2 bases, with 19 bases spanning the gap. Germline loops: CDR1 SQVTM, CDR2 ANQGSEA. DNA for the CDR3: TGCAGCGTTGTAGGCAGCCACCGAGACGACACAGATACGCAGTATTTT. This gives the protein CSVVGSHRDDTDTQYF.

The CDR3 sequence: CASSEGMVTGELFF. CDR3 coding DNA: TGTGCCAGCAGTGAGGGGATGGTGACCGGGGAGCTGTTTTTT. V is TRBV9 and J is TRBJ2-2; perhaps D is TRBD1 or TRBD2 (5 bases each). The CDR3 spans 14 residues. The ends were cut back, 5 bases at V and 5 bases at J, with 13 bases in the middle. In germline, CDR1 is SGDLS, CDR2 YYNGEE. Full variable domain (remainder filled in from reference TRBV9 and TRBJ2-2): DSGVTQTPKHLITATGQRVTLRCSPRSGDLSVYWYQQSLDQGLQFLIQYYNGEERAKGNILERFSAQQFPDLHSELNLSSLELGDSALYFCASSEGMVTGELFFGEGSRLTVL.

The V gene is TRBV6-5, the J gene TRBJ2-2; D is unresolved. The germline V and J ends were trimmed by 8 bases and 4 bases, with 11 bases remaining between them. Germline CDR1 and CDR2: MNHEY and SVGAGI. The CDR3 has 13 residues. The CDR3: CASAAAGTGELFF. The CDR3 DNA is TGTGCCAGCGCGGCGGCCGGCACCGGGGAGCTGTTTTTT.

V and J are TRBV11-2 and TRBJ1-1, with D perhaps matching TRBD1 (5 bases). Trimming took 3 bases from V and 1 from J, leaving 21 bases between them. Germline CDR1 reads SGHAT; CDR2 reads FQNNGV. The CDR3 runs 18 residues. CDR3 nucleotides: TGTGCCAGCAGCTTCCCTAGATTCACCGCGGGGCCGAACACTGAAGCTTTCTTT. This translates into CASSFPRFTAGPNTEAFF. The full variable domain, in which reference TRBV11-2 and TRBJ1-1 provide the parts outside the CDR3, is EAGVAQSPRYKIIEKRQSVAFWCNPISGHATLYWYQQILGQGPKLLIQFQNNGVVDDSQLPKDRFSAERLKGVDSTLKIQPAKLEDSAVYLCASSFPRFTAGPNTEAFFGQGTRLTVV.

This chain joins TRBV2 and TRBJ2-1, with D tentatively TRBD1 (6 bases). The V gene lost 6 bases and the J gene lost 4 bases, with 19 bases spanning the gap. This CDR3 comprises 16 residues. Germline CDR1 SNHLY, CDR2 FYNNEI. CDR3 DNA: TGTGCCAGCAGGAACGGACAGTTTCGGGTTTACAATGAGCAGTTCTTC. This encodes CASRNGQFRVYNEQFF.

This CDR3 is CASSLSLESLSGNTIYF. The DNA for the CDR3 is TGTGCCAGCAGTTTATCGCTGGAGTCCCTCTCTGGAAACACCATATATTTT. The V and J genes are TRBV27 and TRBJ1-3; unclear D gene. This CDR3 has 17 amino acids. Trimming left V 0 bases short and J 0 bases short, with 12 bases between. CDR1 and CDR2 from the germline V gene are MNHEY and SMNVEV (reference sequence).

This chain joins TRBV27 and TRBJ2-1; D remains ambiguous. This CDR3 has 19 residues. Germline V CDR1 and CDR2: MNHEY, SMNVEV (reference sequence). Trimming removed 6 bases at V and 0 bases at J, with 24 bases between. This CDR3 reads CASRPRGFERVSSYNEQFF. The CDR3 coding sequence is TGTGCCAGCAGACCGAGAGGCTTCGAACGGGTTAGCTCCTACAATGAGCAGTTCTTC.

This clone was seen only a few times. The chain couples TRBV27 to TRBJ1-5; tentatively, D is TRBD1 (6 bases). Germline V CDR1 and CDR2: MNHEY, SMNVEV (reference sequence). Deletions cut 3 bases from V and 5 bases from J, with 11 bases between. The CDR3 spans 14 residues. CDR3 DNA sequence: TGTGCCAGCAGTTTCTGGGGGGCACATCAGCCCCAGCATTTT. This codes for CASSFWGAHQPQHF.